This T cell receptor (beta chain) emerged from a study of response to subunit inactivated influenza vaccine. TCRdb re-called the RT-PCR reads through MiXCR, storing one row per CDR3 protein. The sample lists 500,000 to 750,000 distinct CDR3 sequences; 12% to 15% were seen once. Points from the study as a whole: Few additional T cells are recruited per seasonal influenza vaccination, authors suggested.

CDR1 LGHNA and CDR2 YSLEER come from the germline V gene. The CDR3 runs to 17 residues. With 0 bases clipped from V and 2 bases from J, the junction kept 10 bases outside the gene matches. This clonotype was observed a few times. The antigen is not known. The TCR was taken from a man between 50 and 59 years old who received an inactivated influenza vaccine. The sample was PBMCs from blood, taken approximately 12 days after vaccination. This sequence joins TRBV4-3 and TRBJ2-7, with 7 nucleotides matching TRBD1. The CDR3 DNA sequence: TGCGCCAGCAGCCAAGATGCCGAGAGGGGGCGCGCCTACGAGCAGTACTTC. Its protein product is CASSQDAERGRAYEQYF.